This T cell receptor beta chain comes out of a study of blood T cell repertoires in COVID-19. Overall study: The samples span acute and convalescent COVID-19 from the United States, Italy and Spain. T cells, B-cell-depleted T cells, or PBMCs provided the cDNA or gDNA that served as material.

The authors' processing: By means of reference gene primer amplification, nucleated cell counts were estimated. The repertoire was sequenced with immunoSEQ multiplex PCR; TCRdb's copy has only in-frame clones and lacks some. The DNA was the basis for D and trimming; V, J and clone size are from that table. The top ten hold over 4.5% of the sample, which has around 77,000 clones, around 85% seen once. The length of the CDR3 is 18 residues. Germline CDR1 reads MNHEY; CDR2 reads SMNVEV (reference sequence). The trim removed 6 bases at V and 1 base at J, leaving 13 bases unmatched. Sequences were obtained from peripheral blood. This sequence joins TRBV27 and TRBJ1-5; 9 positions match TRBD1. The sequence derives from a man at least 80 years old with acute or convalescent COVID-19. CDR3 nucleotides: TGTGCCAGCAGCCGGGACAGGGAGGGGATGCGGAGCAATCAGCCCCAGCATTTT. Its translation: CASSRDREGMRSNQPQHF.